The present T cell receptor (beta chain) was sequenced within a study of blood T cell repertoires in COVID-19. The overall study: The United States, Italy and Spain supplied acute and convalescent COVID-19 samples. In each case, the material was cDNA or gDNA derived from T cells, B-cell-depleted T cells, or PBMCs.

Source study methods: Amplification from reference gene primers served as the basis for estimated nucleated cell counts. Sequencing was performed with immunoSEQ multiplex PCR; in TCRdb, only in-frame clones are kept and a portion is missing. V and J calls and clone size come straight from that table; D and trimming were deduced from the DNA. This sample has around 100,000 clones, with about 81% found just once. This CDR3 contains 16 residues. V lost 4 bases and J 1 base, leaving 17 bases between the germline ends. CDR1 is SGDLS, CDR2 YYNGEE, per germline. The receptor's source is a man aged 65 to 79 with acute or convalescent COVID-19. Sequenced input: peripheral blood. The chain combines TRBV9 with TRBJ1-1, with D perhaps TRBD1 (6 bases). CDR3 nucleotide sequence: TGTGCCAGCAGCCCCTACCCGCAGGGGTGGAACACTGAAGCTTTCTTT. Protein product: CASSPYPQGWNTEAFF.